This T cell receptor (beta chain) originates from a study of T cell responses to AZD1222 COVID-19 vaccine. General observations from the study: Just a handful of AZD1222 recipients tested seropositive at baseline. Researchers report vaccine-associated CD4 TCRs spanning spike, with dominance at 160-218 and 743-854. Donors were mostly white British, more females; clonal diversity possibly underestimated.

About this clone: Its antigen is still unknown.

Generated by immunoSEQ multiplex PCR, the TCRdb table keeps only in-frame clones and is missing some. The sample has more than 90,000 clones, almost 90% seen once. V was clipped by 4 bases and J by 4 bases, with 13 bases between them. From germline, CDR1 is MNHEY and CDR2 SMNVEV (reference sequence). The CDR3 runs 14 residues. The TCR originated in an adult who received the AZD1222 COVID-19 vaccine. This sequence joins TRBV27 and TRBJ1-2; TRBD1 is a possible D gene (5 bases). The specimen comprised peripheral blood, sampled 28 days after the second AZD1222 dose. The CDR3 sequence: CASSWGGEAYGYTF. CDR3 sequence (DNA): TGTGCCAGCAGTTGGGGGGGGGAGGCCTATGGCTACACCTTC.